This entry features one TCR beta chain sequence. No cognate antigen has been identified for it. Compared with germline, one end of the junction differs, possibly owing to a read error. TCR beta VDJ combination and CDR3 sequence profiling used genomic DNA as the template. An Illumina HiSeq 2000 was used for TCR repertoire sequencing. The source study handled its data this way. Repertoire assessment relied on Simpson's diversity index, CDR3 size and DJ length profiles, and TRBV/TRBJ rearrangement plots. The most abundant DNA sequence in the deep sequencing data was defined as the immunodominant clone. CDR3 amino acid sequences were checked for sharing between subjects and were compared against published repertoires and the VDJdb database. TCRdb reanalyzed the raw reads on its own, using fastp at Q25 for trimming and MiXCR for clone calling, and kept in-frame beta chains. Entries that share a CDR3 protein sequence are merged under the most common genes and DNA. TCRdb assigned the V and J calls; the authors' analysis was not used. This sample gives about 210,000 distinct CDR3 sequences in total; 61% of them show up just once. The ten largest clones represent around 32% of the sample.

The CDR3 holds 13 amino acids from the cysteine to the phenylalanine. Only the CDR3 DNA is retained, 39 bases long and in frame from the first base. CDR1 and CDR2, per the germline V gene (reference sequence), are SSHAT and FNYEAQ. This specimen belongs to a study of CD8+CD57+ T cells in acquired aplastic anemia (dated by TCRdb to about 2018). Broadly, across the study: Extracted DNA from sorted CD4+ and CD8+ cells averaged 3.2 ug, ranging from roughly 0.17 to 27.4 ug. For healthy donor samples, the average read count was about 10.8 million for CD4+ cells and fewer than 14 million for CD8+ cells. Overall study results and their limits: Roughly 30 CD8+ CDR3 sequences were shared between patients and controls but appeared highly expressed in patients and within their immunodominant clones. Patients and healthy controls showed no significant difference in CD8+ Simpson's diversity (P=0.060).

In the study, sorted CD4+ and CD8+ blood T cells from patients with severe aplastic anemia and from healthy subjects underwent deep sequencing of TCR repertoires. Ficoll-Paque density gradient centrifugation was used to isolate peripheral blood mononuclear cells. Before DNA extraction, CD4+ and CD8+ T cells were sorted by FACS or by magnetic beads. The chain was built from TRBV7-7 and TRBJ1-1; the best D guess is TRBD1, with 5 bases matching. Sequencing was performed on sorted CD4+, CD8+, or CD8+CD57+ T cells (not recorded which) from PBMCs. This TCR came from a human donor in good health. The DNA sequence is given as TGTGCTAGCAGCTCGGAGACTGGGACTGGAGCTTTCTTT. Its coded protein is CASSSETGTGAFF. With all but the CDR3 taken from the reference TRBV7-7 and TRBJ1-1 genes, the full variable domain is: GAGVSQSPRYKVTKRGQDVTLRCDPISSHATLYWYQQALGQGPEFLTYFNYEAQPDKSGLPSDRFSAERPEGSISTLTIQRTEQRDSAMYRCASSSETGTGAFFGQGTRLTVV.